This TCR beta chain was profiled in a study of response to subunit inactivated influenza vaccine. The study, taken as a whole, reports: The authors put forward the suggestion that each seasonal influenza vaccination may bring in only a limited number of new T cells.

TCRdb re-called the RT-PCR reads through MiXCR, storing one row per CDR3 protein. Of 540,000 or so distinct CDR3 sequences listed, around 13% are singletons. Turning to this clonotype: The target antigen is unknown.

The CDR3 spans 12 residues. Trimming cost V 7 bases and J 0 bases, with 7 bases left between them. Specimen: PBMCs from blood, collected roughly 6 weeks after vaccination. The chain has TRBV12-3 or TRBV12-4 and TRBJ2-7; D may be TRBD1 (5 bases). This receptor was obtained from a man aged 50 to 59 who received an inactivated influenza vaccine. DNA for the CDR3: TGTGCCAGCAAGGGGCCCTCCTACGAGCAGTACTTC. It yields the protein CASKGPSYEQYF.